Listed below are T cell receptor beta chains from one sample, sequenced in a study of shared clonotypes between healthy human individuals. Clones were sequenced by immunoSEQ multiplex PCR, and TCRdb holds only the in-frame ones, with some missing. The profile covers some 680,000 clones, with 55% to 85% appearing a single time and around 1.8% taken by the ten largest. Specimen: memory CD4+ T cells sorted from blood. These receptors all stem from a woman aged 25 to 45 in good health. Each CDR3 is given with its conserved first and last residue. D genes are given only for firm matches. The size entry is marked missing in some rows and otherwise reads once, few, many or a size class.

v_gene	j_gene	abundance	d_gene	CDR3aa	CDR3nt
TRBV5-1	TRBJ2-7	-	TRBD1	CASRKDRDYEQYF	TGCGCCAGCAGAAAGGACAGGGACTACGAGCAGTACTTC
TRBV7-6	TRBJ2-7	once	TRBD2	CASSLGTGLAGGQGEQYF	TGTGCCAGCAGCTTAGGGACGGGACTAGCGGGAGGGCAGGGCGAGCAGTACTTC
TRBV10-2	TRBJ2-7	-	TRBD1	CASGKNSPLQGYEQYF	TGCGCCAGCGGAAAAAATTCACCCCTACAGGGGTACGAGCAGTACTTC
TRBV11-2	TRBJ2-1	many	-	CASSSLTGSEQFF	TGTGCCAGCAGCTCTCTTACGGGATCTGAGCAGTTCTTC
TRBV5-1	TRBJ1-2	-	-	CASSATRSGYTF	TGCGCCAGCAGCGCAACCAGGTCTGGCTACACCTTC
TRBV30	TRBJ1-1	-	-	CAWRQQGGAFF	TGTGCCTGGAGACAACAGGGAGGGGCTTTCTTT
TRBV6-6	TRBJ2-7	-	-	CASSPWRESANEQYF	TGTGCCAGCAGTCCGTGGCGGGAATCCGCCAACGAGCAGTACTTC
TRBV27	TRBJ2-1	-	TRBD2	CASSTGLAGANEQFF	TGTGCCAGCAGTACGGGACTAGCGGGAGCCAATGAGCAGTTCTTC
TRBV29-1	TRBJ1-2	few	-	CSADKGGYTF	TGCAGCGCCGACAAAGGGGGCTACACCTTC
TRBV2	TRBJ1-1	-	-	CASSDGEGIQTEAFF	TGTGCCAGCAGTGATGGTGAGGGGATTCAAACTGAAGCTTTCTTT
TRBV5-1	TRBJ2-2	once	-	CASSQDGTGELFF	TGCGCCAGCAGTCAGGACGGCACCGGGGAGCTGTTTTTT
TRBV28	TRBJ2-7	few	-	CASSLPRPPYEQYF	TGTGCCAGCAGTTTACCGCGACCGCCCTACGAGCAGTACTTC
TRBV28	TRBJ2-1	-	-	CASSSPSPSYNEQFF	TGTGCCAGCAGTTCGCCTTCCCCCTCCTACAATGAGCAGTTCTTC
TRBV7-9	TRBJ2-5	-	TRBD1	CASSYTGAAKETQYF	TGTGCCAGCAGCTATACAGGGGCGGCGAAAGAGACCCAGTACTTC
TRBV2	TRBJ2-7	many	TRBD2	CASSPGTNEQYF	TGTGCCAGCAGCCCCGGGACTAACGAGCAGTACTTC
TRBV5-1	TRBJ2-3	once	-	CASTEAQGLVTDTQYF	TGCGCCAGCACCGAGGCCCAGGGACTGGTCACAGATACGCAGTATTTT
TRBV2	TRBJ1-1	-	-	CASSEVVGGQAFF	TGTGCCAGCAGTGAGGTTGTGGGCGGACAAGCTTTCTTT
TRBV30	TRBJ1-3	once	-	CAWRRGSEYSGNTIYF	TGTGCCTGGAGACGGGGCAGCGAATACTCTGGAAACACCATATATTTT
TRBV11-2	TRBJ2-3	-	TRBD2	CASSPQLAGGLTDTQYF	TGTGCCAGCAGCCCCCAACTAGCGGGAGGGTTGACAGATACGCAGTATTTT
TRBV28	TRBJ2-7	-	TRBD2	CASCSGSRYEQYF	TGTGCCAGCTGTAGCGGGAGTAGGTACGAGCAGTACTTC
TRBV11-2	TRBJ1-1	-	-	CASSHNENTEAFF	TGTGCCAGCAGCCATAACGAGAACACTGAAGCTTTCTTT
TRBV28	TRBJ1-5	-	TRBD1	CASSLGQDIQPQHF	TGTGCCAGCAGTTTAGGACAGGACATCCAGCCCCAGCATTTT
TRBV18	TRBJ1-3	-	TRBD1	CASSPYAPGQGLNTIYF	TGTGCCAGCTCACCATACGCCCCCGGACAGGGTTTGAACACCATATATTTT
TRBV6-5	TRBJ2-3	-	-	CASSLPPPDTQYF	TGTGCCAGCAGCCTCCCGCCGCCAGATACGCAGTATTTT
TRBV13	TRBJ1-4	-	-	CASSLKRGDEKLFF	TGTGCCAGCAGCCTAAAGAGGGGTGATGAAAAACTGTTTTTT
TRBV25-1	TRBJ2-2	-	-	CASSGQGRGTGELFF	TGTGCCAGCAGTGGACAGGGGAGGGGCACCGGGGAGCTGTTTTTT
TRBV28	TRBJ1-2	-	-	CASQKGTYGYTF	TGTGCCAGCCAAAAAGGGACCTATGGCTACACCTTC
TRBV5-4	TRBJ2-7	few	TRBD2	CASSRGAYEQYF	TGTGCCAGCAGCCGGGGGGCCTACGAGCAGTACTTC
TRBV11-2	TRBJ2-1	-	TRBD1	CASSLDQGVRNEQFF	TGTGCCAGCAGCTTAGATCAGGGGGTTCGGAATGAGCAGTTCTTC
TRBV9	TRBJ1-1	-	-	CASSVGPNTEAFF	TGTGCCAGCAGCGTAGGCCCTAACACTGAAGCTTTCTTT
TRBV15	TRBJ1-1	-	-	CATSRTIPGHHGGTEAFF	TGTGCCACCAGCAGAACGATACCGGGACACCATGGGGGCACTGAAGCTTTCTTT
TRBV28	TRBJ1-4	-	-	CASSFSHTNEKLFF	TGTGCCAGCAGTTTTTCACATACCAATGAAAAACTGTTTTTT
TRBV20-1	TRBJ1-2	-	-	CSAPLDYGYTF	TGCAGTGCCCCGTTGGACTATGGCTACACCTTC
TRBV18	TRBJ2-2	-	TRBD2	CASSPGLAVNTGELFF	TGTGCCAGCTCACCGGGACTAGCGGTGAACACCGGGGAGCTGTTTTTT
TRBV6-6	TRBJ2-5	-	TRBD2	CASSYPGGGTQETQYF	TGTGCCAGCAGTTATCCGGGAGGAGGGACCCAAGAGACCCAGTACTTC
TRBV7-9	TRBJ2-3	-	TRBD2	CASSLGFSGRLSTDTQYF	TGTGCCAGCAGCTTAGGCTTTAGCGGGAGACTCAGCACAGATACGCAGTATTTT
TRBV6-6	TRBJ2-3	-	TRBD2	CASSWTSPTTDTQYF	TGTGCCAGCAGTTGGACTAGTCCAACCACAGATACGCAGTATTTT
TRBV5-6	TRBJ1-2	-	TRBD1	CASSLRDRVFGYTF	TGTGCCAGCAGCTTGAGGGACAGGGTCTTTGGCTACACCTTC
TRBV25-1	TRBJ1-2	-	-	CASSEPSYGYTF	TGTGCCAGCAGTGAGCCCAGCTATGGCTACACCTTC
TRBV4-1	TRBJ2-4	few	TRBD2	CASSQGRLAGSLDIQYF	TGCGCCAGCAGCCAAGGGAGGCTAGCGGGAAGTTTAGACATTCAGTACTTC
TRBV10-3	TRBJ2-5	-	-	CAISESSRGKETQYF	TGTGCCATCAGTGAGTCGTCTAGGGGAAAAGAGACCCAGTACTTC
TRBV29-1	TRBJ2-2	-	-	CSVSGGTLIRGELFF	TGCAGCGTGTCTGGAGGGACGCTTATTAGGGGGGAGCTGTTTTTT